This is a list of T cell receptor beta chains from one sample in a study of blood T cells in healthy people across ages. TCRdb reanalysed the 5' RACE reads using MiXCR and keeps one entry per CDR3 protein. This sample has approximately 830,000 distinct CDR3 sequences, with 60% to 80% found just once. Sequences were obtained from blood. The receptors shown here come from a man aged 25-45 years in good health. Both conserved end residues are part of each CDR3. Only some rows state a clone size, as once, few, many or a class for expanded clones.

cdr3_length | clone_size | v_call | cdr3_aa
14 | few | TRBV12-3/TRBV12-4 | CASRQSGGAYEQYF
16 | - | TRBV7-2 | CASSYGWPSMNTEAFF
15 | - | TRBV5-1 | CASSPGTSGGETQYF
13 | few | TRBV7-2 | CASSLDRGNGQYF
17 | - | TRBV4-2 | CASSQFDRTIAKNIQYF
16 | - | TRBV6-2/TRBV6-3 | CASSPDTVLAKNIQYF
14 | - | TRBV12-3/TRBV12-4 | CASSGTSVGNPKFF
15 | few | TRBV6-2/TRBV6-3 | CASSYGTGGKNIQYF
15 | - | TRBV27 | CASRQGPIMAYEQYF
14 | - | TRBV20-1 | CSAIRQLTYNEQFF
13 | - | TRBV28 | CASKASYNSPLHF
14 | few | TRBV12-3/TRBV12-4 | CASRTGQGGDEQFF
14 | - | TRBV7-9 | CASSPMGAYNEQFF
13 | - | TRBV28 | CASQSGVLERQYF
14 | - | TRBV20-1 | CSALAGTRVYEQFF
16 | - | TRBV20-1 | CSATNPPGRRLDEQYF
16 | - | TRBV4-3 | CASSQTVAIYNSPLHF
14 | - | TRBV3-1 | CASSDDRGPYEQYF
12 | few | TRBV27 | CASRTINQPQHF
15 | once | TRBV11-2 | CASSLAGQGFYEQYF
14 | - | TRBV4-3 | CASSQAGDLYEQYF
14 | - | TRBV7-6 | CASSRLATNEKLFF
13 | - | TRBV9 | CASSPFRTDTQYF
11 | few | TRBV6-5 | CASSYLGGYTF
18 | - | TRBV7-2 | CASSEAGTGEFSNQPQHF
14 | - | TRBV12-3/TRBV12-4 | CASRPTSGDRGQFF
14 | - | TRBV20-1 | CSARVAWDRGGYTF
12 | once | TRBV13 | CASSREVYEQYF
12 | few | TRBV20-1 | CSAQKDREVWFF
19 | - | TRBV5-4 | CASSFDFGLSGPGANVLTF
12 | - | TRBV28 | CATQGGNQPQHF
13 | once | TRBV4-1 | CASSQETLYEQYF
16 | - | TRBV7-2 | CASSLELAGFQETQYF
16 | few | TRBV7-9 | CASSLARGESRQPQHF
19 | - | TRBV4-2 | CASSQEGVRVYNHNSPLHF
15 | - | TRBV20-1 | CSATKRGYSTDTQYF
12 | - | TRBV6-2/TRBV6-3 | CASSQLSGEQYF